This TCR beta chain was documented in a study of T cell responses to AZD1222 COVID-19 vaccine. The CDR3 consists of 16 residues. The germline V gene has CDR1 PRHDT and CDR2 FYEKMQ (reference sequence). The ends lost 1 base at V and 4 bases at J; junction bases unmatched: 9. Measured with immunoSEQ multiplex PCR; TCRdb has only the in-frame clones, and not every one. The table records fewer than 120,000 clones, about 90% of them present only once. The V call is TRBV13, the J call TRBJ1-2; TRBD1 matches 7 bases. This material consisted of peripheral blood, taken on day 0 of AZD1222 vaccination. This receptor was identified in an adult in good health. CDR3 DNA sequence: TGTGCCAGCAGCTTAGAGCCCAGGGGGGGTGGCTATGGCTACACCTTC. It yields the protein CASSLEPRGGGYGYTF.